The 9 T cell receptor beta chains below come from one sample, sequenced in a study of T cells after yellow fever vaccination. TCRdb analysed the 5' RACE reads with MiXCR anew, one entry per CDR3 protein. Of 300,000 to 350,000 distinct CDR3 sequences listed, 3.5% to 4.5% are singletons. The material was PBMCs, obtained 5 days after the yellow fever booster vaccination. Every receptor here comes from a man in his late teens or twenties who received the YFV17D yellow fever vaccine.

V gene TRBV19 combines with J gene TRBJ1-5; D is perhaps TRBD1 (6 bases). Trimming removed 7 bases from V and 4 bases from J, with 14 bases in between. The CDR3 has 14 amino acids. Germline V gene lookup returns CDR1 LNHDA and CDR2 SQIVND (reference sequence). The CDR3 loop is CASISSRGNQPQHF. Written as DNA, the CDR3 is TGTGCCAGTATCTCCTCAAGGGGGAATCAGCCCCAGCATTTT. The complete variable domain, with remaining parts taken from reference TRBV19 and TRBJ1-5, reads DGGITQSPKYLFRKEGQNVTLSCEQNLNHDAMYWYRQDPGQGLRLIYYSQIVNDFQKGDIAEGYSVSREKKESFPLTVTSAQKNPTAFYLCASISSRGNQPQHFGDGTRLSIL.

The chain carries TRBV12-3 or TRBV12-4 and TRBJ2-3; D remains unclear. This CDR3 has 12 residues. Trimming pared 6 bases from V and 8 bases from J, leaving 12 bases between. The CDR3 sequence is CASSADEVTQYF. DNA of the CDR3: TGTGCCAGCAGCGCTGATGAGGTTACGCAGTATTTT.

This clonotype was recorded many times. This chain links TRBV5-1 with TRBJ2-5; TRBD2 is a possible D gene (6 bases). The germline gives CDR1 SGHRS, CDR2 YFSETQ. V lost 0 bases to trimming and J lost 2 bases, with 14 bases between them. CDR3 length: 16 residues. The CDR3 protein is CASSLDGWGRQETQYF. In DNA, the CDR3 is TGCGCCAGCAGCTTGGATGGCTGGGGGAGGCAAGAGACCCAGTACTTC.

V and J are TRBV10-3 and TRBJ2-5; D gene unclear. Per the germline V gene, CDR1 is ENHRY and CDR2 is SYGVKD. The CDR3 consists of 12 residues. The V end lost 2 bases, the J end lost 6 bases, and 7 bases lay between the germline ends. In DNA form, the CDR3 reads TGTGCCATCAGTGAGGGTAGTCAGACCCAGTACTTC. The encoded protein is CAISEGSQTQYF.

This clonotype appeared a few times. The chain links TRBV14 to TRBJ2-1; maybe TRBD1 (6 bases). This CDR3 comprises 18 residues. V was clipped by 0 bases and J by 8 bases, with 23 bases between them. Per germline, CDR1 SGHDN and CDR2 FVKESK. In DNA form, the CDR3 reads TGTGCCAGCAGCCAAGACGAGTACAGGGATTTTAATTTCGATGAGCAGTTCTTC. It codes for CASSQDEYRDFNFDEQFF.

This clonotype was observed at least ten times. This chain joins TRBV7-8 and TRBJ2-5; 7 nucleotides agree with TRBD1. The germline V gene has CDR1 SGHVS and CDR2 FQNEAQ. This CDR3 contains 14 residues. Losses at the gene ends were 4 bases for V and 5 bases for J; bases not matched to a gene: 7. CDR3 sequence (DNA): TGTGCCAGCAGCTCCGACAGGGTTGGGGAGACCCAGTACTTC. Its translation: CASSSDRVGETQYF.

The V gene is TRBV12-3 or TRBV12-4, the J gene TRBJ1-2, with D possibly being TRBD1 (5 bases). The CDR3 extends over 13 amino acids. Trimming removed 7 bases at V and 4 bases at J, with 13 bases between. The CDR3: CASTPGGGYGYTF. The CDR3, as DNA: TGTGCCAGCACTCCCGGGGGTGGCTATGGCTACACCTTC.

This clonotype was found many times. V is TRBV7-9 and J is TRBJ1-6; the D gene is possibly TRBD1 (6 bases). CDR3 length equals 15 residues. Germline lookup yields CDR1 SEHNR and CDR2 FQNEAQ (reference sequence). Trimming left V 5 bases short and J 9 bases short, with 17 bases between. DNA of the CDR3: TGTGCCAGCAGCGAACGTGGCGGGGGCGTTTCACCCCTCCACTTT. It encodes CASSERGGGVSPLHF.

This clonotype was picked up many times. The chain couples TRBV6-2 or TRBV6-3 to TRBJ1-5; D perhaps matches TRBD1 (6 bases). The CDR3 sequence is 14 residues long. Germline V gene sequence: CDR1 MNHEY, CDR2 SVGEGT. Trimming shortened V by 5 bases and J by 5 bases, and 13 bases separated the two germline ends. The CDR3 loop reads CASSHRDKYQPQHF. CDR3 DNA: TGTGCCAGCAGTCACCGGGACAAGTATCAGCCCCAGCATTTT.